The 17 T cell receptor beta chains reported below all come from one sample, sequenced in a study of CD8 T cells in Susac syndrome. Random-hexamer reverse transcription was applied to 0.5 to 1 ug RNA. One entry per CDR3 protein, called by TCRdb with MiXCR from the immunoSEQ multiplex PCR reads. The repertoire consists of about 130,000 distinct CDR3 sequences, with around 94% occurring once and the leading ten covering approximately 0.12%. Source material: CD4+ T cells from PBMCs. The receptors shown here come from a human donor with multiple sclerosis.

This clonotype was picked up one time. V usage is TRBV24-1 and J usage is TRBJ1-1, with D possibly TRBD1 on 6 matching bases. The germline gives CDR1 KGHDR, CDR2 SFDVKD. V lost 3 bases and J 7 bases, leaving 8 bases between the germline ends. The CDR3 extends over 12 amino acids. The CDR3 reads CATSDLTGEAFF. DNA for the CDR3: TGTGCCACCAGTGATCTGACAGGTGAAGCTTTCTTT.

This chain uses TRBV7-2 with TRBJ1-2, with TRBD1 matching 9 bases. J gave up 8 bases and V 5 bases, and 6 bases lay outside the gene matches. This CDR3 spans 13 amino acids. The germline CDR1 and CDR2 sequences are SGHTA and FQGNSA. The CDR3 reads CASSNYRGRGYTF. For the CDR3, the DNA is TGTGCCAGCAGCAACTACAGGGGGCGAGGCTACACCTTC.

The V call is TRBV18, the J call TRBJ1-1, with D unclear. This CDR3 contains 14 residues. V lost 0 bases to trimming and J lost 3 bases, with 8 bases between them. Germline CDR1 and CDR2: KGHSH and LQKENI. The CDR3, as DNA: TGTGCCAGCTCACCACCTGGAGTATACACTGAAGCTTTCTTT. Residues: CASSPPGVYTEAFF.

The chain recombines TRBV12-5 with TRBJ1-5; 9 nucleotides align to TRBD1. Germline CDR1 reads LGHNT; CDR2 reads FRNRAP. The V gene end was trimmed by 1 base and the J gene end by 7 bases; junction bases not matched to a gene: 5. The CDR3 sequence is 15 residues long. Here the CDR3 DNA reads TGTGCTAGTGGTTTGGGGACAGGGGATTGGCAGCCCCAGCATTTT. Protein: CASGLGTGDWQPQHF.

This chain uses TRBV7-9 with TRBJ1-1; D uncertain. The CDR3 sequence is 15 residues long. V lost 5 bases and J lost 1, with 14 bases in between. Germline lookup yields CDR1 SEHNR and CDR2 FQNEAQ (reference sequence). This CDR3 is CASSQNRAANTEAFF. The CDR3, as DNA: TGTGCCAGCAGCCAGAATAGAGCGGCGAACACTGAAGCTTTCTTT.

The CDR3 here is CASSPDRRNSPLHF. The CDR3 bases are TGTGCCAGCAGCCCCGACAGGAGGAATTCACCCCTCCACTTT. The J gene is TRBJ1-6, the V gene TRBV5-4; a possible D gene is TRBD1 (6 bases). V was clipped by 4 bases and J by 7 bases, with 12 bases between them. Germline V gene sequence: CDR1 SGHNT, CDR2 YYREEE (reference sequence). The CDR3 consists of 14 residues.

The chain recombines TRBV7-6 with TRBJ1-5; possibly TRBD1 for D (5 bases). Per germline, CDR1 SGHVS and CDR2 FNYEAQ. V gave up 3 bases and J gave up 0 bases, with 9 bases separating them. The CDR3 has 15 amino acids. CDR3 residues: CASSLTAFSNQPQHF. The CDR3 region has the DNA TGTGCCAGCAGCTTGACAGCGTTTAGCAATCAGCCCCAGCATTTT.

V is TRBV7-9 and J is TRBJ2-2; D not certain. The germline V gene encodes CDR1 SEHNR and CDR2 FQNEAQ (reference sequence). V lost 2 bases and J lost 4, with 2 bases in between. The CDR3 spans 12 residues. Here the CDR3 DNA reads TGTGCCAGCAGCTTACTCACCGGGGAGCTGTTTTTT. Protein product: CASSLLTGELFF.

The gene calls are TRBV15 and TRBJ1-2; 10 nucleotides align to TRBD1. From germline, CDR1 is LNHNV and CDR2 YYDKDF (reference sequence). After removal of 4 bases from V and 5 bases from J, the junction contained 4 bases not matched to a gene. The CDR3 has 14 residues. CDR3 amino acids: CATSKPGQGYGYTF. For the CDR3, the DNA is TGTGCCACCAGCAAACCGGGACAGGGGTATGGCTACACCTTC.

The chain has TRBV5-1 and TRBJ2-3; D gene unclear. The V and J ends lost 3 bases and 0 bases respectively, with 11 bases between them. The CDR3 runs 15 residues. CDR1 is SGHRS, CDR2 YFSETQ, per germline. CDR3: CASSSRQSSTDTQYF. In DNA, the CDR3 is TGCGCCAGCAGCTCCCGACAATCTAGCACAGATACGCAGTATTTT.

The chain has TRBV5-4 and TRBJ1-2; no firm D call. The CDR3 totals 13 residues. Germline-derived CDR1 and CDR2 are SGHNT and YYREEE (reference sequence). V was clipped by 4 bases and J by 4 bases, with 11 bases between them. For the CDR3, the DNA is TGTGCCAGCAGCCTGAGCAGGACCTATGGCTACACCTTC. Residues: CASSLSRTYGYTF. Filled out from reference TRBV5-4 and TRBJ1-2, the complete variable domain reads ETGVTQSPTHLIKTRGQQVTLRCSSQSGHNTVSWYQQALGQGPQFIFQYYREEENGRGNFPPRFSGLQFPNYSSELNVNALELDDSALYLCASSLSRTYGYTFGSGTRLTVV.

This chain uses TRBV6-6 with TRBJ1-2; 8 nucleotides line up with TRBD1. The CDR3 runs 14 residues. Germline-derived CDR1 and CDR2 are MNHNY and SVGAGI (reference sequence). V shed 7 bases and J 3 bases; nucleotides not matched to a gene: 7. The CDR3 here is CASTHGQGDYGYTF. CDR3 in DNA: TGTGCCAGCACCCACGGACAGGGCGACTATGGCTACACCTTC.

CDR3 sequence (DNA): TGTGCCAGCAGTGCCGATTTGGGACACCTGGGAGGAAACATTCAGTACTTC. It specifies CASSADLGHLGGNIQYF. V gene TRBV27 combines with J gene TRBJ2-4; either TRBD1 or TRBD2 may supply D (6 bases each). CDR1 MNHEY and CDR2 SMNVEV come from the germline V gene (reference sequence). The CDR3 is 17 residues long. Trimming removed 5 bases from V and 6 bases from J, with 23 bases in between.

V and J are TRBV10-3 and TRBJ2-5; D remains ambiguous. The germline V and J ends were trimmed by 0 bases and 1 base, with 18 bases remaining between them. Germline lookup yields CDR1 ENHRY and CDR2 SYGVKD. CDR3 size: 18 residues. Here the CDR3 DNA reads TGTGCCATCAGTGAGTCGGGAAAATCGATCCCAAGCCAAGAGACCCAGTACTTC. Its translation: CAISESGKSIPSQETQYF.

The chain uses TRBV9 and TRBJ1-2; 7 nucleotides line up with TRBD1. Losses at the gene ends were 4 bases for V and 8 bases for J; bases not matched to a gene: 8. Germline values: CDR1 SGDLS, CDR2 YYNGEE. The CDR3 covers 13 residues. DNA of the CDR3: TGTGCCAGCAGCCTACGACAGGGAGGGGGCTACACCTTC. Protein: CASSLRQGGGYTF.

This chain uses TRBV30 with TRBJ2-5; D is unclear. The CDR3 runs to 12 residues. Germline assignment: CDR1 GTSNPN and CDR2 SVGIG (reference sequence). Trimming took 8 bases from V and 0 from J, leaving 10 bases between them. The CDR3 spells CARSEYQETQYF. CDR3 coding DNA: TGTGCCCGCTCCGAGTACCAAGAGACCCAGTACTTC.

The gene calls are TRBV10-3 and TRBJ2-7, with 7 bases matching TRBD2. The CDR3 runs to 15 residues. J gave up 6 bases and V 3 bases, and 11 bases lay outside the gene matches. The germline CDR1 and CDR2 sequences are ENHRY and SYGVKD. The CDR3 here is CAISDMGGRKSEQYF. The CDR3 coding sequence is TGTGCCATCAGTGATATGGGGGGGAGAAAGAGCGAGCAGTACTTC.